The entry below describes one TCR beta chain. The antigen is undetermined. Assay: immunoSEQ multiplex PCR; the TCRdb copy retains only in-frame clones and omits some. The profile shows tens of thousands of clones, roughly 86% of them singletons. The germline CDR1 and CDR2 sequences are GTSNPN and SVGIG (reference sequence). There are 15 residues in the CDR3. V lost 0 bases and J lost 2; bases outside the gene matches: 7. This sample is part of a study of T cell responses to AZD1222 COVID-19 vaccine. Study as a whole: Pooled samples include second doses given at about 4 or 12 weeks. Study-level results: Two AZD1222 administrations were followed by greater Spike-specific TCR breadth and depth. Spike-spanning, vaccine-associated CD4 TCRs were dominant at 160-218 and 743-854. Nearly half of the spike-specific TCRs reportedly recognize variant regions that carry no mutations.

The gene calls are TRBV30 and TRBJ2-7, with 7 bases that match TRBD2. This clonotype was obtained from an adult in good health. The sample consisted of peripheral blood, taken on day 0 of AZD1222 vaccination. In DNA form, the CDR3 reads TGTGCCTGGAGTGTACGAGCGGGAAGAGCCTACGAGCAGTACTTC. Its protein product is CAWSVRAGRAYEQYF.